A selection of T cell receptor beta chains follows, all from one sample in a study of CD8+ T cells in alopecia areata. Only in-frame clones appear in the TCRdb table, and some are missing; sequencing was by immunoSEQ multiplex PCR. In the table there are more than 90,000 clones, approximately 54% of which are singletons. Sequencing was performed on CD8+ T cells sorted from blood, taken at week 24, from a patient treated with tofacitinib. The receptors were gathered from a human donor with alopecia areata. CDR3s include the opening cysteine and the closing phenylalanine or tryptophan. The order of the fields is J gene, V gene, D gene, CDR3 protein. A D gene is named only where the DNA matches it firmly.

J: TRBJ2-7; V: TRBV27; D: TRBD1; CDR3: CASSLTGYEQYF
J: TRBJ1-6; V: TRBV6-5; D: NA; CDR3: CASSYPTGPLHF
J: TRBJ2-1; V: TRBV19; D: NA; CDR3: CASSDALVRYNEQFF
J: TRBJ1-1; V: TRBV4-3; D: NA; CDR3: CASSQAQGWTEAFF
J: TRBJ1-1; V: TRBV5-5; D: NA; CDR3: CASSLWTDTEAFF
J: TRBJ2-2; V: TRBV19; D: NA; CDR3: CASSISLGGRTGELFF
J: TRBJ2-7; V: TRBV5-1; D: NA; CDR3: CASSLVSGRAYEQYF
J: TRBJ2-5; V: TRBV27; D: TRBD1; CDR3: CASSPGTGGRETQYF
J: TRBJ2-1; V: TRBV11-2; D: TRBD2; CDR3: CASSDPSGGYNEQFF
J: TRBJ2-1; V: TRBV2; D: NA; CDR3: CASSPDDNEQFF
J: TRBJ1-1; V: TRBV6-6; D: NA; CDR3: CASSTRTSPHTEAFF
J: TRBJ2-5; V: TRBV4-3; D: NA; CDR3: CASSQGQAQETQYF
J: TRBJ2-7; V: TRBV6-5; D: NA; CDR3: CASSYSASYEQYF
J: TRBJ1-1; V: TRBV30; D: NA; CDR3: CAWNGMNTEAFF
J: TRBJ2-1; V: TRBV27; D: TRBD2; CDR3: CASSLWASGGNEQFF
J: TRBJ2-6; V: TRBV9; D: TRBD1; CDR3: CASSGQGSGANVLTF
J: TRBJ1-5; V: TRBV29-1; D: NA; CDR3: CSVEDPQDHNQPQHF
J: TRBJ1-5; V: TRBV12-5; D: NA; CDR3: CASGWPEGNQPQHF
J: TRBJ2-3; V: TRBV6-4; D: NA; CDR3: CASSDGGHADTQYF
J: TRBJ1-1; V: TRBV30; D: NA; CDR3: CAWSDGTEAFF
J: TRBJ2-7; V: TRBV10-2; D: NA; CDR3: CASSEGRPSSYEQYF
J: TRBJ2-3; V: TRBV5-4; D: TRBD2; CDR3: CASSRTSGGATDTQYF
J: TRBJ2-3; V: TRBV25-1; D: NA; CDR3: CASSEYFLANTDTQYF
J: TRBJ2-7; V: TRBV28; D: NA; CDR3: CASSTPGGDEQYF
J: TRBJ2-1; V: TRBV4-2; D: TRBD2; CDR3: CASSQVVSGEYNEQFF
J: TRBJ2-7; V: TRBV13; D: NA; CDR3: CASSVLSGPYEQYF
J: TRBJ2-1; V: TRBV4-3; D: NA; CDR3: CASSQGRGALRNEQLF
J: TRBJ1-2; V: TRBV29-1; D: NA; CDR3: CSVSGNYGYTF
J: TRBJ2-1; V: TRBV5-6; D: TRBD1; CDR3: CASSETDRVYNEQFF
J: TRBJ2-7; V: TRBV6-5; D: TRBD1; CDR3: CASSYSRTGVEGEQYF
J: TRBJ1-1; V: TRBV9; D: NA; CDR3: CASSVAGSTEAFF